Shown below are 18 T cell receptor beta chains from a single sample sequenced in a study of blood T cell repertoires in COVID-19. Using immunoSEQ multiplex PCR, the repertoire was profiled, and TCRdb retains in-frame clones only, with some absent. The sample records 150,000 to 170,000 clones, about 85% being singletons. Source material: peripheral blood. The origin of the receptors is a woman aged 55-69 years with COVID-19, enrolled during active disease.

CDR3 sequence reads: CAWGPQSDMTKAFF. CDR3 nucleotides: TGTGCCTGGGGTCCTCAATCGGACATGACCAAAGCTTTCTTT. The J gene is TRBJ1-1, the V gene TRBV30, with D perhaps TRBD1 (5 bases). There are 14 residues in the CDR3. Germline CDR1 GTSNPN, CDR2 SVGIG (reference sequence). Deletions cut 5 bases from V and 9 bases from J, with 22 bases between.

The CDR3 protein is CAISESKGSANEKLFF. CDR3 coding DNA: TGTGCCATCAGTGAGTCGAAGGGGTCGGCCAATGAAAAACTGTTTTTT. V and J are TRBV10-3 and TRBJ1-4; perhaps TRBD1 as D (5 bases). This CDR3 spans 16 amino acids. The V and J ends lost 0 bases and 5 bases respectively, with 13 bases between them. CDR1 is ENHRY and CDR2 is SYGVKD in the germline V gene.

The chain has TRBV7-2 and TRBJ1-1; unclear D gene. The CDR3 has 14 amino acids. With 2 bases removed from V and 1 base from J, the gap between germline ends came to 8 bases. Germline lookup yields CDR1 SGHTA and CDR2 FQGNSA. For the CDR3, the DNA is TGTGCCAGCAGCTTACTTGGGAGGAACACTGAAGCTTTCTTT. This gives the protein CASSLLGRNTEAFF.

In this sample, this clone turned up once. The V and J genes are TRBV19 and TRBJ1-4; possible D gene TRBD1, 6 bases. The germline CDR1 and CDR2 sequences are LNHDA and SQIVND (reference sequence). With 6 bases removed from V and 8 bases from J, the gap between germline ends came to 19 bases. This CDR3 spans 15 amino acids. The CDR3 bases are TGTGCCAGTAGAAGGACAGTCCTCCAGAGGGAAAAACTGTTTTTT. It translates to CASRRTVLQREKLFF. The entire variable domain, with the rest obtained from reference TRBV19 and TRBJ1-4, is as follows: DGGITQSPKYLFRKEGQNVTLSCEQNLNHDAMYWYRQDPGQGLRLIYYSQIVNDFQKGDIAEGYSVSREKKESFPLTVTSAQKNPTAFYLCASRRTVLQREKLFFGSGTQLSVL.

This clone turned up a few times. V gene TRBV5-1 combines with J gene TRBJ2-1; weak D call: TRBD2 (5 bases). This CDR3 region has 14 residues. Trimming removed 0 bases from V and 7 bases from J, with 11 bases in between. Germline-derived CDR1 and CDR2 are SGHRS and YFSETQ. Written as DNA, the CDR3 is TGCGCCAGCAGCTTGGATGGCACGGGGAATGAGCAGTTCTTC. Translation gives CASSLDGTGNEQFF.

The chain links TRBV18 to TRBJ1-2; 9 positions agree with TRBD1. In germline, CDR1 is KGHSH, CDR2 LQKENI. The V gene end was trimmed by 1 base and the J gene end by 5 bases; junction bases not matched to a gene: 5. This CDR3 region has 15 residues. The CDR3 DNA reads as TGTGCCAGCTCACCACTAGGACAGGGGACATATGGCTACACCTTC. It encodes CASSPLGQGTYGYTF.

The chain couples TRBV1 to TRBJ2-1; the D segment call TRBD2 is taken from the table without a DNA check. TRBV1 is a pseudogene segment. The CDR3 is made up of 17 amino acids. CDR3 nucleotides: TGCACCAGCAGCCAAGATCCCAGGACGGGCGGCGGGGGTGAGCAGTTCTTC. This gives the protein CTSSQDPRTGGGGEQFF.

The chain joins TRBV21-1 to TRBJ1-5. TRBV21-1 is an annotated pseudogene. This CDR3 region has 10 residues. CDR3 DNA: TGTGCCAACCGGGATCAGCCCCAGCATTTT. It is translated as CANRDQPQHF.

The CDR3 nucleotides read TGTGCCAGTAGGGCAGGACAGGACACCGGGGAGCTGTTTTTT. Protein: CASRAGQDTGELFF. The chain combines TRBV19 with TRBJ2-2; 7 bases align to TRBD1. The V and J ends lost 6 bases and 3 bases, in that order; junction bases with no gene match: 4. The CDR3 runs to 14 residues. CDR1 is LNHDA, CDR2 SQIVND, per germline (reference sequence). The full variable domain, completed using reference TRBV19 and TRBJ2-2, is DGGITQSPKYLFRKEGQNVTLSCEQNLNHDAMYWYRQDPGQGLRLIYYSQIVNDFQKGDIAEGYSVSREKKESFPLTVTSAQKNPTAFYLCASRAGQDTGELFFGEGSRLTVL.

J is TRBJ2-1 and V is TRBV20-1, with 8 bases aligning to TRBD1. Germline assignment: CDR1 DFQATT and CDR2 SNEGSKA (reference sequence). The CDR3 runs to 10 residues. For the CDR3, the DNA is TGCAGGACAGGGGAGGATGAGCAGTTCTTC. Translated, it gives CRTGEDEQFF.

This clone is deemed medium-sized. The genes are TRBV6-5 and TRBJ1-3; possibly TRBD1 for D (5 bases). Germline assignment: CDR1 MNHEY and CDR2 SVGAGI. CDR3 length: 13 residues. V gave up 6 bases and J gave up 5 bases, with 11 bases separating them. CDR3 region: CASRPDRRNTIYF. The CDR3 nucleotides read TGTGCCAGCAGACCCGACAGAAGAAACACCATATATTTT.

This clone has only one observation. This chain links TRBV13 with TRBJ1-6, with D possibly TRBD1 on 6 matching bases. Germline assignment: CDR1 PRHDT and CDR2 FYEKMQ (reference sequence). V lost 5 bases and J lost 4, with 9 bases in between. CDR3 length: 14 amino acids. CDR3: CASSVQGYNSPLHF. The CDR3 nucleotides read TGTGCCAGCAGCGTACAGGGTTATAATTCACCCCTCCACTTT.

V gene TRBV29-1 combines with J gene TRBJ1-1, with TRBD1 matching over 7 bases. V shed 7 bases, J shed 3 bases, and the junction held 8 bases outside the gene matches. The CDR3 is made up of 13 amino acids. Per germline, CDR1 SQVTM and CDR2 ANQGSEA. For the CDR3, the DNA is TGCAGCGGACAACAGGGGAGGTACACTGAAGCTTTCTTT. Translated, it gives CSGQQGRYTEAFF.

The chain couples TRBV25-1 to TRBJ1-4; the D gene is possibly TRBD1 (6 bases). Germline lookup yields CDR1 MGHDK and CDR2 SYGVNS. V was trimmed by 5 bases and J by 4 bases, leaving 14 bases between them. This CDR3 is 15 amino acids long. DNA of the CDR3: TGTGCCAGCAGTAACTACAGGGCCGGTAATGAAAAACTGTTTTTT. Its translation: CASSNYRAGNEKLFF.

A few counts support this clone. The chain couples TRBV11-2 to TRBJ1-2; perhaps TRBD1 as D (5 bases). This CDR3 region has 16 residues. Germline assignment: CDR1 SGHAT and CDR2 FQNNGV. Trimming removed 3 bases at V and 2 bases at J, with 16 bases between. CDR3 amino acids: CASSLAAGGGNYGYTF. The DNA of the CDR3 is TGTGCCAGCAGCTTGGCGGCGGGGGGAGGAAACTATGGCTACACCTTC.

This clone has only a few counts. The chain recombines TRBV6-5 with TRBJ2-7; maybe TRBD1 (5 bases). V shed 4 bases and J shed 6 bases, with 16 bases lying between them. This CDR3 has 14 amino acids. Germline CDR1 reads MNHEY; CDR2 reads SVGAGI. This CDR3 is CASSSIRNQGEQYV. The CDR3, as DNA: TGTGCCAGCAGTTCAATCCGGAACCAGGGCGAGCAGTACGTC.

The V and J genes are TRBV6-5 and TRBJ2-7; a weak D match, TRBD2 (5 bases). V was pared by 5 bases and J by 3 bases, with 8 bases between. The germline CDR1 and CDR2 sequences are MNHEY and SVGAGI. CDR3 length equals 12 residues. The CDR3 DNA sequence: TGTGCCAGCAGTCGCCGGGGCTACGAGCAGTACGTC. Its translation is CASSRRGYEQYV.

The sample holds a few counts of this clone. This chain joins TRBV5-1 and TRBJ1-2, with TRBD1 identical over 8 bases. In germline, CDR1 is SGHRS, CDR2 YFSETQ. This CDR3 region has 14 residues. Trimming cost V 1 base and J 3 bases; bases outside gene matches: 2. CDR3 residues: CASSLLTGDYGYTF. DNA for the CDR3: TGCGCCAGCAGCTTGTTGACAGGGGACTATGGCTACACCTTC.